Following are 28 T cell receptor beta chains from one sample sequenced in a study of cytomegalovirus exposure and HLA in healthy donors. The study ran its PCR with 60 Vbeta and 13 Jbeta primers. Generated by immunoSEQ multiplex PCR, the TCRdb table keeps only in-frame clones and is missing some. The table lists about 190,000 clones, around nine tenths of them singletons, with less than 0.4% in the top ten. The sample comprised PBMCs. These receptors came from a woman aged 25 to 39 in good health and CMV-seronegative.

The V call is TRBV6-6, the J call TRBJ1-1; 8 nucleotides agree with TRBD1. Unmatched junction bases numbered 7, after V lost 5 bases and J lost 11 bases. Germline CDR1 MNHNY, CDR2 SVGAGI (reference sequence). The CDR3 has 12 residues. The CDR3 protein is CASSPGQGPAFF. The DNA for the CDR3 is TGTGCCAGCAGTCCCGGACAGGGCCCGGCTTTCTTT.

This chain joins TRBV5-1 and TRBJ2-1; 7 positions match TRBD2. Trimming cost V 0 bases and J 5 bases; bases outside gene matches: 5. The CDR3 sequence is 15 residues long. In germline, CDR1 is SGHRS, CDR2 YFSETQ. CDR3 residues: CASSLGLAANNEQFF. In DNA form, the CDR3 reads TGCGCCAGCAGCTTGGGCCTAGCGGCTAACAATGAGCAGTTCTTC.

The V and J genes are TRBV7-9 and TRBJ2-1; TRBD2 aligns across 15 bases. The CDR3 totals 18 residues. Trimming at V came to 4 bases and at J to 2 bases, leaving 6 bases not matched to a gene. The germline CDR1 and CDR2 sequences are SEHNR and FQNEAQ (reference sequence). The CDR3 here is CASSSPGLAGGPYNEQFF. The CDR3 coding sequence is TGTGCCAGCAGCTCTCCGGGACTAGCGGGGGGTCCCTACAATGAGCAGTTCTTC.

The chain uses TRBV5-4 and TRBJ1-1, with D perhaps matching TRBD1 (5 bases). The CDR3 is 14 amino acids. Trimming took 4 bases from V and 1 from J, leaving 11 bases between them. From germline, CDR1 is SGHNT and CDR2 YYREEE (reference sequence). DNA of the CDR3: TGTGCCAGCAGCCCCCCGACAGAGAACACTGAAGCTTTCTTT. This codes for CASSPPTENTEAFF.

In regard to this clone: One end of the junction is discordant with germline, which a read error may explain. This chain joins TRBV7-9 and TRBJ2-7, with TRBD1 matching over 8 bases. CDR1 and CDR2 (germline): SEHNR, FQNEAQ (reference sequence). The CDR3 totals 17 residues. The CDR3 DNA reads as TGTTCCAGCAGCTCTACGTTCACCGGGACAGGCTCCTACGAGCAGTACTTC. Translation gives CSSSSTFTGTGSYEQYF.

V and J are TRBV5-1 and TRBJ1-2; D is uncertain. The V gene lost 4 bases and the J gene lost 0 bases, with 10 bases spanning the gap. The CDR3 length is 14 residues. Germline CDR1 and CDR2: SGHRS and YFSETQ. CDR3 sequence reads: CASSPPLANYGYTF. CDR3 DNA sequence: TGCGCCAGCAGCCCTCCTCTAGCTAACTATGGCTACACCTTC.

The chain is built from TRBV13 and TRBJ1-1; 9 bases agree with TRBD1. The CDR3 is made up of 16 amino acids. In germline, CDR1 is PRHDT, CDR2 FYEKMQ (reference sequence). V shed 5 bases and J 1 base; nucleotides not matched to a gene: 8. In DNA form, the CDR3 reads TGTGCCAGCAGCCTCCGGGACAGGGTTTCGAACACTGAAGCTTTCTTT. Residues: CASSLRDRVSNTEAFF.

This CDR3 reads CASSPRGGDTGELFF. The CDR3 DNA reads as TGTGCCAGCAGCCCCCGGGGGGGGGACACCGGGGAGCTGTTTTTT. The chain joins TRBV7-3 to TRBJ2-2, with 8 bases matching TRBD2. The CDR3 is 15 amino acids. Trimming took 5 bases from V and 3 from J; bases not matched to a gene: 5. The germline V gene encodes CDR1 SGHTA and CDR2 FQGTGA.

This chain uses TRBV6-1 with TRBJ2-2; no reliable D call. The CDR3 length is 14 residues. Trimming removed 7 bases from V and 6 bases from J, with 15 bases in between. The germline CDR1 and CDR2 sequences are MNHNS and SASEGT. The CDR3 is CASTSTLVSGELFF. In nucleotides, the CDR3 is TGTGCCAGCACCTCAACCCTAGTTTCCGGGGAGCTGTTTTTT.

The chain employs TRBV19 and TRBJ1-1; 7 bases map to TRBD1. The CDR3 has 15 amino acids. J lost 6 bases, V lost 3 bases, and 10 bases had no gene match. Germline V gene lookup returns CDR1 LNHDA and CDR2 SQIVND (reference sequence). This chain's CDR3 is CASSITPRGASEAFF. CDR3 DNA sequence: TGTGCCAGTAGTATCACTCCCAGGGGGGCGTCTGAAGCTTTCTTT.

The V call is TRBV4-1, the J call TRBJ2-2, with a tentative D call TRBD1 (6 bases). The CDR3 contains 15 residues. Germline lookup yields CDR1 MGHRA and CDR2 YSYEKL. V was pared by 2 bases and J by 3 bases, with 10 bases between. The CDR3, as DNA: TGCGCCAGCAGCCAACTTACAGGGTACACCGGGGAGCTGTTTTTT. Translation: CASSQLTGYTGELFF.

This clone turned up a few times. V gene TRBV28 combines with J gene TRBJ1-5, with 8 bases that match TRBD1. The CDR3 loop spans 16 amino acids. Germline V lookup: CDR1 MDHEN, CDR2 SYDVKM. The V and J ends lost 0 bases and 0 bases, in that order; junction bases with no gene match: 1. CDR3 sequence reads: CASSLWTGVSNQPQHF. CDR3 nucleotides: TGTGCCAGCAGTTTATGGACAGGGGTTAGCAATCAGCCCCAGCATTTT.

This clone was seen a single time. This chain links TRBV28 with TRBJ2-7; 7 positions agree with TRBD2. Germline V CDR1 and CDR2: MDHEN, SYDVKM. V shed 3 bases, J shed 1 base, and the junction held 6 bases outside the gene matches. The CDR3 contains 15 residues. CDR3 in amino acids: CASSLFLAVSYEQYF. The CDR3 DNA is TGTGCCAGCAGTTTGTTCCTAGCGGTTTCCTACGAGCAGTACTTC.

This clone was found once. The CDR3 DNA reads as TGCGCCAGCAGCTCACCGGGACAGGGGGCTGGCTACACCTTC. This translates into CASSSPGQGAGYTF. V gene TRBV5-1 combines with J gene TRBJ1-2, with TRBD1 identical over 12 bases. V gave up 3 bases and J gave up 7 bases; unmatched junction bases: 4. This CDR3 region has 14 residues. Germline V gene lookup returns CDR1 SGHRS and CDR2 YFSETQ.

CDR3 bases: TGCGCCAGCAGCGCGGATAGCGGGGGGGCCAGCGACGAGCAGTACTTC. Translated: CASSADSGGASDEQYF. The chain couples TRBV5-1 to TRBJ2-7, with TRBD2 matching 11 bases. CDR1 SGHRS and CDR2 YFSETQ come from the germline V gene. The CDR3 has 16 residues. Trimming removed 4 bases from V and 5 bases from J; junction bases left unmatched: 11.

The gene calls are TRBV4-1 and TRBJ2-7; 7 bases are a match to TRBD2. CDR3 length: 13 amino acids. The ends lost 6 bases at V and 2 bases at J; junction bases unmatched: 4. Germline V CDR1 and CDR2: MGHRA, YSYEKL. The CDR3 here is CASSLAEPYEQYF. The CDR3 nucleotides read TGCGCCAGCAGTCTAGCGGAGCCCTACGAGCAGTACTTC.

With regard to this clone: One junction end does not reproduce the germline sequence, and a read error may be involved. The V gene is TRBV11-2, the J gene TRBJ2-5, with 9 bases aligning to TRBD1. CDR1 SGHAT and CDR2 FQNNGV come from the germline V gene. The CDR3 consists of 12 residues. This CDR3 reads CASSSQGGQGHF. In nucleotides, the CDR3 is TGTGCCAGCAGCTCCCAGGGGGGACAGGGTCACTTC.

V and J are TRBV5-1 and TRBJ2-7; D call uncertain. V shed 4 bases and J shed 7 bases, with 21 bases lying between them. The V gene's germline CDR1 is SGHRS and CDR2 YFSETQ. The length of the CDR3 is 15 residues. CDR3 sequence: CASSPTIDRQREQYF. Here the CDR3 DNA reads TGCGCCAGCAGCCCGACCATAGATCGGCAGAGGGAGCAGTACTTC. Variable domain in full (rest from reference TRBV5-1 and TRBJ2-7): KAGVTQTPRYLIKTRGQQVTLSCSPISGHRSVSWYQQTPGQGLQFLFEYFSETQRNKGNFPGRFSGRQFSNSRSEMNVSTLELGDSALYLCASSPTIDRQREQYFGPGTRLTVT.

V gene TRBV2 combines with J gene TRBJ1-2; 7 nucleotides match TRBD1. Germline CDR1 is SNHLY and CDR2 is FYNNEI. With 4 bases clipped from V and 8 bases from J, the junction kept 4 bases outside the gene matches. This CDR3 is 12 amino acids long. The CDR3 region is CASSATGTGYTF. CDR3 in DNA: TGTGCCAGCAGTGCGACAGGGACGGGCTACACCTTC.

V gene TRBV2 combines with J gene TRBJ1-2, with TRBD1 identical over 7 bases. CDR1 is SNHLY, CDR2 FYNNEI, per germline. CDR3 length: 15 residues. V lost 2 bases to trimming and J lost 4 bases; unmatched junction nucleotides: 7. CDR3 in DNA: TGTGCCAGCAGTGAATCTGGAGGGGGCGCCTATGGCTACACCTTC. This translates into CASSESGGGAYGYTF. Filled out from reference TRBV2 and TRBJ1-2, the complete variable domain reads EPEVTQTPSHQVTQMGQEVILRCVPISNHLYFYWYRQILGQKVEFLVSFYNNEISEKSEIFDDQFSVERPDGSNFTLKIRSTKLEDSAMYFCASSESGGGAYGYTFGSGTRLTVV.

The table lists this clone with a few counts. V and J are TRBV11-2 and TRBJ1-5; D is perhaps TRBD1 (5 bases). Trimming cost V 2 bases and J 5 bases, with 10 bases left between them. Germline assignment: CDR1 SGHAT and CDR2 FQNNGV. The CDR3 is made up of 14 amino acids. The DNA of the CDR3 is TGTGCCAGCAGCTTATCAGGGTCGGATCAGCCCCAGCATTTT. This codes for CASSLSGSDQPQHF.

V usage is TRBV5-1 and J usage is TRBJ1-1; D is perhaps TRBD1 (6 bases). The length of the CDR3 is 15 residues. CDR1 and CDR2 from the germline V gene are SGHRS and YFSETQ. Trimming left V 4 bases short and J 5 bases short, with 18 bases between. CDR3 protein: CASSNDRSGTTEAFF. CDR3 coding DNA: TGCGCCAGCAGCAACGACAGGTCGGGGACGACTGAAGCTTTCTTT.

The chain links TRBV5-5 to TRBJ2-7; tentatively, D is TRBD1 (6 bases). V was cut by 4 bases and J by 0 bases, with 14 bases left in between. The CDR3 is 15 amino acids. Germline-derived CDR1 and CDR2 are SGHKS and YYEKEE (reference sequence). CDR3 bases: TGTGCCAGCAGCCCGAGGGACACAACCTCCTACGAGCAGTACTTC. Its translation: CASSPRDTTSYEQYF.

The chain recombines TRBV27 with TRBJ2-7; D may be TRBD1 (6 bases). CDR1 MNHEY and CDR2 SMNVEV come from the germline V gene (reference sequence). Trimming took 0 bases from V and 0 from J, leaving 12 bases between them. This CDR3 has 16 amino acids. The CDR3 nucleotides are TGTGCCAGCAGTTTATCGGCAGGGGAGAGCTCCTACGAGCAGTACTTC. Residues: CASSLSAGESSYEQYF.

The chain couples TRBV19 to TRBJ2-5, with 8 positions matching TRBD2. The V gene end was trimmed by 3 bases and the J gene end by 2 bases; junction bases not matched to a gene: 5. The CDR3 covers 15 residues. Germline V gene sequence: CDR1 LNHDA, CDR2 SQIVND (reference sequence). Here the CDR3 DNA reads TGTGCCAGTAGTATGGGGGGCGGGGGGCAAGAGACCCAGTACTTC. Its translation is CASSMGGGGQETQYF.

The genes are TRBV11-1 and TRBJ2-7; D gene ambiguous. CDR3 length equals 15 residues. V dropped 2 bases and J dropped 6 bases, with 17 bases sitting between them. Germline V gene data show CDR1 as SGHAT and CDR2 as FQDESV (reference sequence). The CDR3 region has the DNA TGTGCCAGCAGCTTACTGGCGGTTGTACCCTCCGAGCAGTACTTC. Residues: CASSLLAVVPSEQYF.

V gene TRBV2 combines with J gene TRBJ2-5, with D possibly being TRBD1 (6 bases). There are 13 residues in the CDR3. Germline-derived CDR1 and CDR2 are SNHLY and FYNNEI. Trimming took off 5 bases at V and 4 bases at J, with 11 bases between the two ends. CDR3 nucleotide sequence: TGTGCCAGCAGTAGAACAGGGCCAGAGACCCAGTACTTC. The encoded protein is CASSRTGPETQYF.

The V call is TRBV20-1, the J call TRBJ2-1; tentative D call: TRBD1 (6 bases). From germline, CDR1 is DFQATT and CDR2 SNEGSKA (reference sequence). Trimming stripped 5 bases from V and 7 bases from J, with 9 bases between. The CDR3 runs to 11 residues. In DNA form, the CDR3 reads TGCAGTGCTGGTAGGGGGAATGAGCAGTTCTTC. Its translation: CSAGRGNEQFF.